The rows below give T cell receptor beta chains drawn from one sample of a study of early T cells in non-severe SARS-CoV-2 infection. MiXCR was run by TCRdb on the 5' RACE reads, yielding one entry per CDR3 protein. The sample holds 30,000 to 45,000 distinct CDR3 sequences, approximately 6% seen once. The specimen was whole blood, collected at baseline. The receptors shown here come from an adult who was a healthcare worker with PCR-confirmed SARS-CoV-2 infection or an uninfected control (not recorded which). Each CDR3 is given with its conserved first and last residue. D genes are given only for firm matches. Only some rows state a clone size, as once, few, many or a class for expanded clones.

d_gene	v_gene	abundance	j_gene	CDR3aa	CDR3nt
TRBD1	TRBV6-2/TRBV6-3	-	TRBJ2-7	CASSLLSGTGKDEQYF	TGTGCCAGCAGTTTGCTATCCGGGACAGGGAAGGACGAGCAGTACTTC
TRBD2	TRBV5-1	many	TRBJ2-1	CASSSAGGPHGEQFF	TGCGCCAGCAGCTCAGCGGGAGGTCCCCACGGTGAGCAGTTCTTC
-	TRBV18	many	TRBJ2-1	CASSPGTFRGEQFF	TGTGCCAGCTCTCCCGGGACATTCCGCGGTGAGCAGTTCTTC
TRBD1	TRBV12-3/TRBV12-4	many	TRBJ1-4	CASSAGGTTIEKLFF	TGTGCCAGCAGCGCAGGGGGGACGACTATCGAAAAACTGTTTTTT
-	TRBV7-8	-	TRBJ2-5	CASSLAGSTPETQYF	TGTGCCAGCAGCTTAGCCGGCAGCACTCCGGAGACCCAGTACTTC
TRBD1	TRBV10-1	many	TRBJ2-1	CASSAPGGHEQFF	TGCGCCAGCAGTGCCCCAGGGGGACATGAGCAGTTCTTC
TRBD2	TRBV29-1	medium-sized	TRBJ2-7	CSVQTSGGAYEQYF	TGCAGCGTCCAGACTAGCGGGGGGGCTTACGAGCAGTACTTC
-	TRBV20-1	many	TRBJ2-2	CSAGRGTGELFF	TGCAGTGCCGGACGGGGGACCGGGGAGCTGTTTTTT
TRBD2	TRBV12-3/TRBV12-4	few	TRBJ2-1	CASSLTSGGGDEQFF	TGTGCCAGCAGTTTAACTAGCGGGGGCGGGGATGAGCAGTTCTTC
-	TRBV5-6	few	TRBJ2-1	CASRSLGANEQFF	TGTGCCAGCAGATCACTGGGAGCCAATGAGCAGTTCTTC
TRBD2	TRBV7-6	many	TRBJ2-1	CASSPVAGVGWEQFF	TGTGCCAGCAGTCCGGTAGCGGGAGTGGGATGGGAGCAGTTCTTC
-	TRBV7-8	many	TRBJ1-1	CASSFLNRDTEAFF	TGTGCCAGCAGCTTCCTTAACAGGGACACTGAAGCTTTCTTT
TRBD2	TRBV24-1	many	TRBJ2-1	CATSDRASGRARDEQFF	TGTGCCACCAGTGATAGGGCTAGCGGGAGGGCCCGGGATGAGCAGTTCTTC
-	TRBV7-8	few	TRBJ1-4	CATQRSEPRWEKLFF	TGTGCCACCCAGAGGTCCGAGCCCAGATGGGAAAAACTGTTTTTT
-	TRBV11-2	few	TRBJ2-5	CASSLDRRAWQETQYF	TGTGCCAGCAGCTTAGATAGGAGGGCCTGGCAAGAGACCCAGTACTTC
-	TRBV7-2	many	TRBJ2-7	CASSFRISYEQYF	TGTGCCAGCAGCTTTCGTATATCCTACGAGCAGTACTTC
TRBD1	TRBV4-1	many	TRBJ2-1	CASSHIPGQGDNEQFF	TGCGCCAGCAGCCATATACCGGGACAGGGGGACAATGAGCAGTTCTTC
-	TRBV7-9	many	TRBJ2-5	CASSFAIRLKGIGETQYF	TGTGCCAGCAGTTTCGCCATTCGACTGAAAGGCATCGGCGAGACCCAGTACTTC
-	TRBV5-1	many	TRBJ2-1	CASSLALLPHNEQFF	TGCGCCAGCAGCTTGGCTCTCCTTCCCCACAATGAGCAGTTCTTC
-	TRBV12-3/TRBV12-4	-	TRBJ2-1	CASSLEGVYNEQFF	TGTGCCAGCAGTTTGGAGGGGGTCTACAATGAGCAGTTCTTC
-	TRBV11-1	many	TRBJ1-5	CASSLTLNQPQHF	TGTGCCAGCAGCTTAACTCTCAATCAGCCCCAGCATTTT
TRBD2	TRBV20-1	many	TRBJ2-5	CSASRTSGGLRETQYF	TGCAGTGCTTCCCGGACTAGCGGGGGTCTCCGGGAGACCCAGTACTTC
TRBD1	TRBV7-2	many	TRBJ2-1	CASSRQGNNEQFF	TGTGCCAGCAGCCGACAGGGAAACAATGAGCAGTTCTTC
TRBD1	TRBV3-1	many	TRBJ1-2	CASSQGTGGAYGYTF	TGTGCCAGCAGCCAAGGAACAGGGGGCGCGTATGGCTACACCTTC
TRBD2	TRBV7-6	many	TRBJ2-1	CASSSGTSGTNEQFF	TGTGCCAGCAGCTCCGGGACTAGCGGGACCAATGAGCAGTTCTTC
-	TRBV7-2	-	TRBJ1-1	CASSLYSTTLNTEAFF	TGTGCCAGCAGCTTATATTCTACAACCCTTAACACTGAAGCTTTCTTT
TRBD1	TRBV7-2	-	TRBJ2-7	CASRDRTGGYEQYF	TGTGCCAGCAGGGACCGGACAGGGGGCTACGAGCAGTACTTC
TRBD2	TRBV18	-	TRBJ2-3	CASSPKREGTDTQYF	TGTGCCAGCTCACCGAAACGGGAGGGCACAGATACGCAGTATTTT
-	TRBV12-3/TRBV12-4	many	TRBJ2-1	CASSYGGNEQFF	TGTGCCAGCAGTTACGGCGGCAATGAGCAGTTCTTC
TRBD1	TRBV6-2/TRBV6-3	many	TRBJ1-5	CASSPGRDRNQPQHF	TGTGCCAGCAGCCCGGGAAGGGACAGAAATCAGCCCCAGCATTTT
-	TRBV6-5	many	TRBJ2-3	CASSYRAGTDTQYF	TGTGCCAGCAGTTACCGTGCGGGAACAGATACGCAGTATTTT
-	TRBV29-1	many	TRBJ2-3	CSVATASSTDTQYF	TGCAGCGTCGCGACAGCCTCTAGCACAGATACGCAGTATTTT
TRBD2	TRBV15	many	TRBJ2-2	CATSQKRGGPRELFF	TGTGCCACCAGCCAGAAGCGGGGGGGCCCCCGGGAGCTGTTTTTT
-	TRBV27	-	TRBJ2-7	CASSPRLGWTQYEQYF	TGTGCCAGCAGTCCCCGACTGGGTTGGACACAGTACGAGCAGTACTTC
TRBD1	TRBV6-2/TRBV6-3	many	TRBJ2-5	CASSEGQQETQYF	TGTGCCAGCAGTGAGGGACAGCAAGAGACCCAGTACTTC
-	TRBV10-3	few	TRBJ2-5	CASRAGLQETQYF	TGTGCCTCCCGGGCCGGGTTGCAAGAGACCCAGTACTTC
-	TRBV18	many	TRBJ1-4	CASSPPGTGGKLFF	TGTGCCAGCTCACCACCCGGGACGGGAGGGAAACTGTTTTTT
-	TRBV6-1	many	TRBJ2-6	CASSEWRKTGANVLTF	TGTGCCAGCAGTGAGTGGAGGAAGACTGGGGCCAACGTCCTGACTTTC
-	TRBV4-1	many	TRBJ2-7	CASSQDEGSVYEQYF	TGCGCCAGCAGCCAAGATGAGGGGTCCGTTTACGAGCAGTACTTC
-	TRBV7-6	many	TRBJ2-5	CASSLALSSETQYF	TGTGCCAGCAGCTTAGCGTTGTCCTCAGAGACCCAGTACTTC
TRBD1	TRBV19	many	TRBJ1-5	CASSPFRDRGQPQHF	TGTGCCAGTAGCCCTTTTCGGGACAGGGGACAGCCCCAGCATTTT
TRBD1	TRBV10-3	-	TRBJ2-3	CASQGASLTDTQYF	TGTGCCTCGCAGGGGGCGAGTTTAACAGATACGCAGTATTTT
-	TRBV4-1	-	TRBJ2-3	CASQQGGGTDTQYF	TGCGCCAGTCAACAGGGAGGAGGGACAGATACGCAGTATTTT
TRBD1	TRBV29-1	few	TRBJ1-3	CSVEGSDRGLHTIYF	TGCAGCGTTGAAGGCAGCGACAGGGGTTTACACACCATATATTTT
-	TRBV15	medium-sized	TRBJ2-7	CATSRPTEGPYEQYF	TGTGCCACCAGCAGACCTACGGAGGGCCCCTACGAGCAGTACTTC
TRBD1	TRBV5-1	medium-sized	TRBJ2-1	CATARDRAFDEQFF	TGCGCCACCGCTAGGGACAGGGCGTTCGATGAGCAGTTCTTC
-	TRBV19	many	TRBJ2-2	CASSMRGRTARRELFF	TGTGCCAGTAGTATGAGGGGCAGGACAGCGAGGAGGGAGCTGTTTTTT
-	TRBV6-5	many	TRBJ1-1	CASSYDRTNTEAFF	TGTGCCAGCAGTTACGACAGGACGAACACTGAAGCTTTCTTT
-	TRBV3-1	many	TRBJ2-7	CASSLGTVSYEQYF	TGTGCCAGCAGCCTTGGGACGGTCTCCTACGAGCAGTACTTC
-	TRBV10-2	many	TRBJ1-1	CASSESSMNTEAFF	TGCGCCAGCAGTGAATCCAGCATGAACACTGAAGCTTTCTTT